Listed below are T cell receptor beta chains from one sample, sequenced in a study of blood T cell repertoires in COVID-19. Only in-frame clones appear in the TCRdb table, and some are missing; sequencing was by immunoSEQ multiplex PCR. The data show 200,000 to 250,000 clones, with more than 85% seen just once and 10% to 13% held by the top ten. Material for sequencing was peripheral blood. The receptor set was obtained from a woman in her 50s with COVID-19, enrolled during active disease. Both conserved end residues are part of each CDR3. D genes are given only for firm matches. Clone sizes are given selectively: once, few, many, or a class where the clone is expanded.

CASSAPGTGGRGAEAFF	TGTGCCAGCAGCGCCCCCGGGACAGGGGGCCGGGGCGCTGAAGCTTTCTTT	17	TRBV7-9	TRBJ1-1	TRBD1	-
CASSLPGSRTGELFF	TGCGCCAGCAGCTTGCCGGGAAGCCGCACCGGGGAGCTGTTTTTT	15	TRBV5-1	TRBJ2-2	-	-
CASSKQGTNEKLFF	TGTGCCAGCAGCAAGCAGGGAACTAATGAAAAACTGTTTTTT	14	TRBV9	TRBJ1-4	-	-
CASSFGSGGNQPQHF	TGTGCCAGTAGTTTCGGGTCCGGGGGGAATCAGCCCCAGCATTTT	15	TRBV19	TRBJ1-5	-	few
CASSIDGQGKLFF	TGTGCCAGTAGTATAGATGGGCAGGGTAAGCTGTTTTTT	13	TRBV19	TRBJ2-2	-	-
CARWDRGRGETQYF	TGTGCCCGATGGGACAGGGGGCGAGGAGAGACCCAGTACTTC	14	TRBV6-5	TRBJ2-5	TRBD1	-
CASSPLWGELFF	TGTGCCAGCAGCCCTCTATGGGGGGAGCTGTTTTTT	12	TRBV2	TRBJ2-2	-	-
CASSPRDNSPLHF	TGCGCCAGCAGCCCCAGGGATAATTCACCCCTCCACTTT	13	TRBV10-1	TRBJ1-6	-	-
CASSLGAGWGNTEAFF	TGTGCCAGCAGCTTGGGTGCAGGGTGGGGGAACACTGAAGCTTTCTTT	16	TRBV5-8	TRBJ1-1	-	-
CASSTGLAGPRTGTGELFF	TGCGCCAGCAGTACGGGACTAGCGGGGCCTAGGACAGGCACCGGGGAGCTGTTTTTT	19	TRBV10-1	TRBJ2-2	TRBD2	once
CASSLQGASYEQYF	TGTGCCAGCAGTTTACAGGGGGCGTCCTACGAGCAGTACTTC	14	TRBV27	TRBJ2-7	TRBD1	-
CASSLWGSGGFGYTF	TGTGCCAGCAGTTTATGGGGATCTGGGGGGTTTGGCTACACCTTC	15	TRBV27	TRBJ1-2	-	-
CAIHRGNEQYF	TGTGCCATCCACAGGGGAAACGAGCAGTACTTC	11	TRBV28	TRBJ2-7	TRBD1	once
CASSLDSVLEQFF	TGTGCCAGCAGCCTTGACAGCGTCCTTGAGCAGTTCTTC	13	TRBV7-3	TRBJ2-1	-	-
CASSPPGRVLNTEAFF	TGTGCCAGCTCACCCCCGGGTCGGGTTCTGAACACTGAAGCTTTCTTT	16	TRBV18	TRBJ1-1	-	-
CAWSEGTGNQPQHF	TGTGCCTGGAGTGAAGGGACAGGGAATCAGCCCCAGCATTTT	14	TRBV30	TRBJ1-5	TRBD1	-
CASSPPGQHSGANVLTF	TGTGCCAGCTCACCACCGGGACAGCACTCTGGGGCCAACGTCCTGACTTTC	17	TRBV18	TRBJ2-6	TRBD1	-
CASSLRGGQGANTIYF	TGTGCCAGCAGTTTAAGGGGGGGACAGGGGGCAAACACCATATATTTT	16	TRBV28	TRBJ1-3	TRBD1	-
CASSSPTGNEGKLFF	TGTGCCAGCAGTTCACCGACAGGAAATGAAGGAAAACTGTTTTTT	15	TRBV6-5	TRBJ1-4	-	-
CASSFSLANLLYEQYF	TGTGCCAGCAGTTTTTCTCTAGCAAACCTACTCTACGAGCAGTACTTC	16	TRBV28	TRBJ2-7	-	few
CASSSRLNTQYF	TGTGCCAGTAGTTCCCGACTGAATACGCAGTATTTT	12	TRBV19	TRBJ2-3	-	-
CASSLVGAGDNEQFF	TGTGCCAGCAGCTTAGTAGGGGCTGGAGACAATGAGCAGTTCTTC	15	TRBV11-3	TRBJ2-1	-	-
CASSLRGNTEAFF	TGTGCCAGCAGTCTTCGGGGGAACACTGAAGCTTTCTTT	13	TRBV5-4	TRBJ1-1	-	once
CATSSMRQLAKNIQYF	TGTGCCACCAGCAGTATGAGACAGCTAGCCAAAAACATTCAGTACTTC	16	TRBV15	TRBJ2-4	-	-
CASSRTGTGYTEAFF	TGTGCCAGCAGTCGCACCGGGACAGGGTACACTGAAGCTTTCTTT	15	TRBV7-2	TRBJ1-1	TRBD1	-
CASSPRQNNSPLHF	TGTGCCAGTAGTCCCAGACAGAATAATTCACCCCTCCACTTT	14	TRBV19	TRBJ1-6	-	-
CASSLALAGGTGELFF	TGTGCCAGCAGCTTAGCACTAGCGGGGGGAACCGGGGAGCTGTTTTTT	16	TRBV11-3	TRBJ2-2	TRBD2	-
CASSPPGETQYF	TGTGCCAGCTCACCTCCGGGAGAGACCCAGTACTTC	12	TRBV18	TRBJ2-5	-	-
CASSKDKRQMTDTQYF	TGTGCCAGCAGCAAAGACAAGAGACAGATGACAGATACGCAGTATTTT	16	TRBV21-1	TRBJ2-3	-	-
CASSLGTPINEQFF	TGTGCCAGCAGCCTCGGGACTCCCATCAATGAGCAGTTCTTC	14	TRBV7-8	TRBJ2-1	-	-
CASSLEWRGAGYGYTF	TGTGCCAGCAGCTTAGAATGGCGGGGGGCGGGCTATGGCTACACCTTC	16	TRBV7-2	TRBJ1-2	-	-
CASSLGGQGYEQYF	TGTGCCAGCAGTTTAGGAGGACAGGGGTACGAGCAGTACTTC	14	TRBV27	TRBJ2-7	TRBD1	-
CSASIGESNQPQHF	TGCAGTGCTAGTATAGGGGAAAGCAATCAGCCCCAGCATTTT	14	TRBV20-1	TRBJ1-5	-	-
CASSLTTGQETQYF	TGTGCCAGCAGCCTGACGACAGGGCAAGAGACCCAGTACTTC	14	TRBV7-8	TRBJ2-5	TRBD1	-
CASSFLGILKETQYF	TGTGCCAGCAGTTTTCTCGGGATACTTAAAGAGACCCAGTACTTC	15	TRBV28	TRBJ2-5	-	-
CASSLTSMSGDTQYF	TGTGCCAGCAGCTTGACGAGCATGAGCGGGGATACGCAGTATTTT	15	TRBV5-5	TRBJ2-3	-	-
CAISEFRDRPTDTQYF	TGTGCCATCAGTGAGTTCCGGGACAGACCCACAGATACGCAGTATTTT	16	TRBV10-3	TRBJ2-3	TRBD1	-
CASSVRGSGSSGNTIYF	TGTGCCAGCAGCGTACGGGGATCGGGGTCCTCTGGAAACACCATATATTTT	17	TRBV7-2	TRBJ1-3	-	-
CASSESAGQGNSPLHF	TGCGCCAGCAGTGAGTCGGCGGGACAGGGAAATTCACCCCTCCACTTT	16	TRBV10-1	TRBJ1-6	TRBD1	-
CASSIGAASLLQETQYF	TGTGCCAGTAGTATTGGGGCAGCGTCCCTACTACAAGAGACCCAGTACTTC	17	TRBV19	TRBJ2-5	-	once
CAISEGWGDTEAFF	TGTGCCATCAGCGAGGGCTGGGGGGACACTGAAGCTTTCTTT	14	TRBV10-3	TRBJ1-1	-	-
CASRPGGPNTEAFF	TGTGCCAGTCGCCCAGGGGGGCCGAACACTGAAGCTTTCTTT	14	TRBV19	TRBJ1-1	TRBD1	-
CATSRDQAGGPYNEQFF	TGTGCCACCAGCAGAGATCAAGCGGGGGGACCATACAATGAGCAGTTCTTC	17	TRBV15	TRBJ2-1	TRBD2	-
CASSFRGVNYGYTF	TGTGCCAGCAGCTTCAGGGGGGTAAACTATGGCTACACCTTC	14	TRBV5-6	TRBJ1-2	TRBD1	-
CASSFGQGRDEQYF	TGTGCCAGCAGCTTCGGACAGGGGCGCGACGAGCAGTACTTC	14	TRBV11-1	TRBJ2-7	TRBD1	-
CASSRTGTQPQHF	TGTGCCAGCAGTCGGACAGGGACCCAGCCCCAGCATTTT	13	TRBV6-5	TRBJ1-5	TRBD1	-
CASSEAHGRVNQPQHF	TGTGCCAGCAGTGAAGCGCACGGCAGGGTCAATCAGCCCCAGCATTTT	16	TRBV2	TRBJ1-5	-	-
CASSFSGGKEKLFF	TGTGCCAGCAGCTTCTCAGGGGGCAAGGAAAAACTGTTTTTT	14	TRBV5-6	TRBJ1-4	TRBD1	once
CASSPRQLYGYTF	TGTGCCAGCAGTCCCCGACAGTTATATGGCTACACCTTC	13	TRBV12-3/TRBV12-4	TRBJ1-2	-	-
CATSRERLNSPLHF	TGTGCCACCAGCAGAGAGAGGTTAAATTCACCCCTCCACTTT	14	TRBV15	TRBJ1-6	-	-
CASSADRGSGNTIYF	TGTGCCAGCAGCGCGGACAGGGGGTCTGGAAACACCATATATTTT	15	TRBV7-9	TRBJ1-3	TRBD1	-